This T cell receptor beta chain comes out of a study of CD8 T cells in Susac syndrome. Reverse transcription of roughly 0.5 to 1 ug RNA was carried out with random hexamers. Amplification of TCR beta CDR3 used immunoSEQ multiplex PCR across 54 Vbeta and 13 Jbeta. TCRdb reprocessed the immunoSEQ multiplex PCR reads via MiXCR and lists one record per CDR3 protein. Of 180,000 or so distinct CDR3 sequences in the sample, 90% to 96% were seen once. From germline, CDR1 is LGHDT and CDR2 YNNKEL (reference sequence). V lost 7 bases to trimming and J lost 1 base, with 4 bases between them. This CDR3 is built from 12 residues.

The sequencing sample was made of CD4+ T cells from PBMCs. The clonotype originates from a human donor with multiple sclerosis. This chain uses TRBV3-1 with TRBJ2-2; D remains unclear. CDR3: CASTGNTGELFF. The CDR3 bases are TGTGCCAGCACTGGGAACACCGGGGAGCTGTTTTTT.